What follows is one T cell receptor beta chain and its context. The antigen is not known. The data belong to a study of post-analysis software for immune sequencing data. Across the study: Patients had relapsing-remitting, secondary progressive or progressive-relapsing multiple sclerosis; some lacked subtype.

Trimming removed 4 bases from V and 1 base from J; junction bases left unmatched: 8. Germline loops: CDR1 SNHLY, CDR2 FYNNEI. There are 16 residues in the CDR3. Findings and limits, study-wide: TRBV segments more frequent in patients than in controls numbered five and included TRBV5-6, TRBV5-1 and TRBV20-1.

TCR beta cDNA libraries included unique molecular identifiers. Once roughly 0.95 to 10 million T cells were used, hundreds of thousands of cDNA molecules resulted. TCRdb analysed the PCR reads with MiXCR anew, one entry per CDR3 protein. The repertoire holds roughly 540,000 distinct CDR3 sequences, with around a third as singletons. The sequencing input was blood. The gene calls are TRBV2 and TRBJ2-3; 7 nucleotides match TRBD1. The clonotype was recovered from a girl aged 2 to 17 with multiple sclerosis. The CDR3: CASSVRGGEGTDTQYF. The DNA of the CDR3 is TGTGCCAGCAGTGTCAGAGGGGGCGAAGGCACAGATACGCAGTATTTT.